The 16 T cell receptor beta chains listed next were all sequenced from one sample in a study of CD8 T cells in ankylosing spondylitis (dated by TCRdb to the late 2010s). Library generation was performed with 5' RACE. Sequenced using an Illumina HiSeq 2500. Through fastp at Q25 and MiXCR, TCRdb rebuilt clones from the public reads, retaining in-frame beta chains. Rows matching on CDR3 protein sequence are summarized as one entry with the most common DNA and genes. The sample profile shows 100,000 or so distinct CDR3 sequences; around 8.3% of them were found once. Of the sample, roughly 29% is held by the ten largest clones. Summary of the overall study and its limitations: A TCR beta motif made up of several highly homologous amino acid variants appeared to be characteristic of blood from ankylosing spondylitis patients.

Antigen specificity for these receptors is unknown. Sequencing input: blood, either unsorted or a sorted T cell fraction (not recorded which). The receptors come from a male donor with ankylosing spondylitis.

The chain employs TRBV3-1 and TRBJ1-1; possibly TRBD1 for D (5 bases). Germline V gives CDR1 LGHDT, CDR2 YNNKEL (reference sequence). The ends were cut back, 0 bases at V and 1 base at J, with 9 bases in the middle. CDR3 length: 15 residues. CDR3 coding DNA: TGTGCCAGCAGCCAAGATCCGGGGGGGAACACTGAAGCTTTCTTT. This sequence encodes CASSQDPGGNTEAFF.

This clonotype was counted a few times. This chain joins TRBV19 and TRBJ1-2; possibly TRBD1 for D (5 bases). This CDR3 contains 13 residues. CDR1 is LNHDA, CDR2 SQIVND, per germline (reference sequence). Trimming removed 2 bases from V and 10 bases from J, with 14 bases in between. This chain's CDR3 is CASSIWGLSDYTF. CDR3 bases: TGTGCCAGTAGTATATGGGGCCTCTCGGACTACACCTTC. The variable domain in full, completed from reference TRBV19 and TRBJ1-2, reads DGGITQSPKYLFRKEGQNVTLSCEQNLNHDAMYWYRQDPGQGLRLIYYSQIVNDFQKGDIAEGYSVSREKKESFPLTVTSAQKNPTAFYLCASSIWGLSDYTFGSGTRLTVV.

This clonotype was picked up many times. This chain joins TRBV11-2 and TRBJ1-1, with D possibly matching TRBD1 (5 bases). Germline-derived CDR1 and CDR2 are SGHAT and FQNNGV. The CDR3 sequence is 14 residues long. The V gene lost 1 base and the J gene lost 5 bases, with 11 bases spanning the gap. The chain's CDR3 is CASSLGGVGTEAFF. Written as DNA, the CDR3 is TGTGCCAGCAGCTTAGGGGGGGTTGGGACTGAAGCTTTCTTT.

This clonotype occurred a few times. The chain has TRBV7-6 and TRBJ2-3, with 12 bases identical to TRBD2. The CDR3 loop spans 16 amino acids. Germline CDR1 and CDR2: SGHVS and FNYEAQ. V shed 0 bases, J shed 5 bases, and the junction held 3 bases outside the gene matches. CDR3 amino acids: CASSLAASGREDTQYF. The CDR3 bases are TGTGCCAGCAGCTTAGCGGCTAGCGGGAGGGAAGATACGCAGTATTTT.

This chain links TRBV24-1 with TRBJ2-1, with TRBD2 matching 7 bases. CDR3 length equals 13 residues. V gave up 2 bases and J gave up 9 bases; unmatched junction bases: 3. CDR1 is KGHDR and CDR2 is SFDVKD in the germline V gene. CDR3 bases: TGTGCCACCAGTGATTGGGAGGGACCTGAGCAGTTCTTC. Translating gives CATSDWEGPEQFF.

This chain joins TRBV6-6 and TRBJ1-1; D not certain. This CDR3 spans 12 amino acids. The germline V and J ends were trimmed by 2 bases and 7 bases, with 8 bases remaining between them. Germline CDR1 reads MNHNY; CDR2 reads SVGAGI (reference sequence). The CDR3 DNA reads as TGTGCCAGCAGTTACATGGCGGATGAAGCTTTCTTT. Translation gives CASSYMADEAFF.

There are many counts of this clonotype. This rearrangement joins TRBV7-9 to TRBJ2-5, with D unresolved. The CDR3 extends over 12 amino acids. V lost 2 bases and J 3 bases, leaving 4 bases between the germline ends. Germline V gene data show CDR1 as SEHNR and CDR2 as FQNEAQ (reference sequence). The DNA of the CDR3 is TGTGCCAGCAGCTTATTGAAAGAGACCCAGTACTTC. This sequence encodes CASSLLKETQYF.

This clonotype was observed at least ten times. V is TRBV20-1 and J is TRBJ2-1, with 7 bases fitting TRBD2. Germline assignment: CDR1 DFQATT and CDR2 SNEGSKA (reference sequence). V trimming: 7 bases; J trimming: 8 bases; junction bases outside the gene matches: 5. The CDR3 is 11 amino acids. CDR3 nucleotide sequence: TGCAGTGGCGGGGAGGGCGATGAGCAGTTCTTC. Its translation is CSGGEGDEQFF.

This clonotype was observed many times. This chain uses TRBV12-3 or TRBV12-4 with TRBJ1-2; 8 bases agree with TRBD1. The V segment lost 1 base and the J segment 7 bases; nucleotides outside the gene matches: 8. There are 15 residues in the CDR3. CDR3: CASSLVGQGFSGYTF. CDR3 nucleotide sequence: TGTGCCAGCAGTTTAGTTGGACAGGGCTTCAGTGGCTACACCTTC.

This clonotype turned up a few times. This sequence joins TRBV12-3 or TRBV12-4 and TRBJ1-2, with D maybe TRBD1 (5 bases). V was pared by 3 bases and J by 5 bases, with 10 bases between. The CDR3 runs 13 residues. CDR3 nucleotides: TGTGCCAGCAGTTTGAACAGGTGGTATGGCTACACCTTC. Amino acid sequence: CASSLNRWYGYTF.

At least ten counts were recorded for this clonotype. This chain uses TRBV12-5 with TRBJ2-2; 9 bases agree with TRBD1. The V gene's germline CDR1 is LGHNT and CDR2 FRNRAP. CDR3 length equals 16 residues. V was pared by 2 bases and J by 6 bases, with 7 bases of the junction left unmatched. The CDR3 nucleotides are TGTGCTAGTGGTTTGCCTAGGGACAGGGACGCCGGGGAGCTGTTTTTT. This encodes CASGLPRDRDAGELFF.

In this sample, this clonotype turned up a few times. CDR3 sequence (DNA): TGTGCCAGCAGCACGGGACTGGGTGAGCAGTTCTTC. It is translated as CASSTGLGEQFF. The chain joins TRBV13 to TRBJ2-1; tentatively, D is TRBD2 (6 bases). Trimming removed 5 bases from V and 9 bases from J, with 11 bases in between. CDR1 is PRHDT, CDR2 FYEKMQ, per germline (reference sequence). The CDR3 runs to 12 residues.

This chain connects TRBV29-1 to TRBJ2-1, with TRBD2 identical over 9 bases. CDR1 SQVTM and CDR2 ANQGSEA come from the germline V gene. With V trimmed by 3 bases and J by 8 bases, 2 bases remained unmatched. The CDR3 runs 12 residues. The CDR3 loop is CSVDSGSDEQFF. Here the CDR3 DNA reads TGCAGCGTTGATAGCGGGAGTGATGAGCAGTTCTTC.

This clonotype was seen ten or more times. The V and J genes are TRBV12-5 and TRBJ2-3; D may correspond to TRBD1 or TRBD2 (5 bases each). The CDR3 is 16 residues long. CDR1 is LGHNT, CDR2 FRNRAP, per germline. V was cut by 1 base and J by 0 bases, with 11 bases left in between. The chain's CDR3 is CASGLAGTGSTDTQYF. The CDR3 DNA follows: TGTGCTAGTGGTTTGGCCGGGACGGGGAGCACAGATACGCAGTATTTT.

The CDR3 spells CASSHDTGPVGEQYF. CDR3 in DNA: TGCGCCAGCAGCCACGACACAGGTCCCGTGGGAGAGCAGTACTTC. This rearrangement joins TRBV4-1 to TRBJ2-7; tentatively, D is TRBD1 (5 bases). The CDR3 totals 15 residues. Per the germline V gene, CDR1 is MGHRA and CDR2 is YSYEKL. Trimming left V 3 bases short and J 7 bases short, with 19 bases between.

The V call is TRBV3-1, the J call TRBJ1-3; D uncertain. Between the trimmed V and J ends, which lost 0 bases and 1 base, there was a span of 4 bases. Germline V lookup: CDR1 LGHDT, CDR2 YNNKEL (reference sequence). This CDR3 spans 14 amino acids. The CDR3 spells CASSQEGSGNTIYF. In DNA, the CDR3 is TGTGCCAGCAGCCAAGAGGGATCTGGAAACACCATATATTTT.